This entry lists 26 T cell receptor beta chains sequenced from one sample in a study of regulatory T cells in long-lasting Graves disease. Through Arm-PCR of CDR3 regions and iRepertoire HTBI primers, TCR beta libraries were built. Each CDR3 protein gets one entry after TCRdb re-called the multiplex PCR reads with MiXCR. The repertoire holds 200,000 to 250,000 distinct CDR3 sequences, with approximately 18% as singletons. Time point reported: newly diagnosed GD, antithyroid drugs for less than 3 months. Construction of the TCR library relied on RNA isolated from PBMCs. This sample also belongs to another study, concerning T cells in Graves' hyperthyroidism and ophthalmopathy.

The specimen was peripheral blood mononuclear cells (PBMCs), collected at new diagnosis, from a patient treated with antithyroid drugs. These receptors all stem from a woman under 40 with Graves disease.

The rearrangement joins TRBV10-2 to TRBJ1-5; D is uncertain. V gave up 5 bases and J gave up 1 base, with 9 bases separating them. Per the germline V gene, CDR1 is WSHSY and CDR2 is SAAADI. This CDR3 spans 14 amino acids. The CDR3 DNA reads TGCGCCAGCAGTACTGGACGGAGCAATCAGCCCCAGCATTTT. Protein sequence: CASSTGRSNQPQHF.

This clonotype was detected ten times or more. The chain is built from TRBV4-2 and TRBJ1-5; tentative D call: TRBD1 (5 bases). This CDR3 has 16 amino acids. Trimming cost V 1 base and J 2 bases, with 12 bases left between them. Germline lookup yields CDR1 LGHNA and CDR2 YNFKEQ. The CDR3: CASSQAGTGGNQPQHF. The CDR3 bases are TGTGCCAGCAGCCAAGCAGGGACCGGGGGCAATCAGCCCCAGCATTTT.

This clonotype was picked up many times. The chain carries TRBV15 and TRBJ1-6, with a weak D call TRBD1 (6 bases). Germline-derived CDR1 and CDR2 are LNHNV and YYDKDF (reference sequence). This CDR3 is 13 amino acids long. V was clipped by 9 bases and J by 9 bases, with 15 bases between them. The CDR3 DNA reads TGTGCCACTAAGCGGGACAAAGGTTCACCCCTCCACTTT. Encoded protein: CATKRDKGSPLHF.

This clonotype was observed at least ten times. The chain has TRBV7-9 and TRBJ2-3; D possibly corresponds to TRBD1 (6 bases). The CDR3 extends over 15 amino acids. Trimming removed 1 base from V and 4 bases from J, with 12 bases in between. CDR1 is SEHNR and CDR2 is FQNEAQ in the germline V gene (reference sequence). CDR3 region: CASSLELGAPDTQYF. CDR3 DNA: TGTGCCAGCAGCTTAGAGTTGGGGGCCCCAGATACGCAGTATTTT. Together with reference TRBV7-9 and TRBJ2-3, the CDR3 gives the full variable domain: DTGVSQNPRHKITKRGQNVTFRCDPISEHNRLYWYRQTLGQGPEFLTYFQNEAQLEKSRLLSDRFSAERPKGSFSTLEIQRTEQGDSAMYLCASSLELGAPDTQYFGPGTRLTVL.

On this clonotype itself: This likely came from a read error, as a far larger clone is one base away. Since no conserved phenylalanine or tryptophan closes the CDR3, a read error is the likely cause. V gene TRBV2 combines with J gene TRBJ1-1; 8 positions match TRBD1. Per germline, CDR1 SNHLY and CDR2 FYNNEI. Trimming removed 7 bases from V and 0 bases from J; junction bases left unmatched: 10. The CDR3 length is 16 residues. The CDR3 nucleotides read TGTGCCAGCACCGGACAGGGTATCGGAATGAACACTGAAGCTTTCTAT. It encodes CASTGQGIGMNTEAFY.

CDR3 nucleotides: TGCAGTGCTCAAGGGGGGACCCCTGAAGCTTTCTTT. Protein product: CSAQGGTPEAFF. The chain uses TRBV20-1 and TRBJ1-1; TRBD1 is a possible D gene (6 bases). The CDR3 length is 12 residues. CDR1 and CDR2 (germline): DFQATT, SNEGSKA (reference sequence). V was cut by 5 bases and J by 6 bases, with 13 bases left in between.

A note on this clonotype: A read error may explain this, as a much larger clone is one base away. The chain couples TRBV10-2 to TRBJ1-5, with a possible D match to TRBD1 (6 bases). CDR1 and CDR2 (germline): WSHSY, SAAADI. This CDR3 is built from 15 residues. The DNA for the CDR3 is TGCGTCAGCAGTGGGTTAAGGGGGGATAATCAGCCCCAGCATTTT. It translates to CVSSGLRGDNQPQHF.

In its sample, this clonotype was seen once. This chain connects TRBV2 to TRBJ2-6; D is perhaps TRBD1 (5 bases). V dropped 4 bases and J dropped 2 bases, with 12 bases sitting between them. The CDR3 sequence is 16 residues long. Germline V lookup: CDR1 SNHLY, CDR2 FYNNEI. In DNA, the CDR3 is TGTGCCAGCAGTGGGGGCAGAACGACTGGGGCCAACGTCCTGACTTTC. Its protein product is CASSGGRTTGANVLTF.

For this clonotype: A far larger clone is one base from this, pointing to a likely read error. The chain recombines TRBV2 with TRBJ2-1; 11 positions match TRBD1. The end of the DNA fits TRBJ2-3 better, so the J call may be wrong. CDR3 length: 14 amino acids. Germline lookup yields CDR1 SNHLY and CDR2 FYNNEI. The CDR3 sequence: CASTGQGVTGTQYF. The CDR3 DNA reads TGTGCCAGCACGGGACAGGGGGTCACAGGTACGCAGTATTTT.

This chain joins TRBV7-6 and TRBJ1-2; D gene uncertain. Trimming left V 4 bases short and J 3 bases short, with 6 bases between. The CDR3 is made up of 12 amino acids. The germline gives CDR1 SGHVS, CDR2 FNYEAQ. The CDR3 sequence is CASSSSDYGYTF. The CDR3 DNA reads as TGTGCCAGCAGCTCGTCGGACTATGGCTACACCTTC.

This clonotype was detected only a few times. The chain carries TRBV4-1 and TRBJ1-1, with D tentatively TRBD1 (6 bases). Trimming removed 4 bases at V and 1 base at J, with 16 bases between. The germline V gene has CDR1 MGHRA and CDR2 YSYEKL. This CDR3 contains 16 residues. The chain's CDR3 is CASSLDQNRANTEAFF. The CDR3 DNA follows: TGCGCCAGCAGCCTCGACCAGAACAGGGCGAACACTGAAGCTTTCTTT.

This clonotype was seen ten or more times. This chain connects TRBV19 to TRBJ2-2, with D perhaps TRBD2 (5 bases). Germline CDR1 LNHDA, CDR2 SQIVND (reference sequence). The germline V and J ends were trimmed by 1 base and 5 bases, with 14 bases remaining between them. The length of the CDR3 is 16 residues. The CDR3 loop reads CASSIGRLAGTGELFF. For the CDR3, the DNA is TGTGCCAGTAGTATAGGGCGGCTAGCTGGTACCGGGGAGCTGTTTTTT.

This clonotype was detected many times. The gene calls are TRBV7-9 and TRBJ2-4, with 10 bases fitting TRBD2. Germline values: CDR1 SEHNR, CDR2 FQNEAQ (reference sequence). With V trimmed by 5 bases and J by 0 bases, 7 bases remained unmatched. This CDR3 comprises 17 residues. In DNA form, the CDR3 reads TGTGCCAGCAGCCCGGGACTAGCGTATCTAGCCAAAAACATTCAGTACTTC. Amino acid sequence: CASSPGLAYLAKNIQYF.

This clonotype was found many times. The chain combines TRBV20-1 with TRBJ1-1, with 9 nucleotides matching TRBD1. This CDR3 comprises 16 residues. With 5 bases clipped from V and 1 base from J, the junction kept 11 bases outside the gene matches. Germline values: CDR1 DFQATT, CDR2 SNEGSKA (reference sequence). In DNA, the CDR3 is TGCAGTGCTGTCCCCGGTACAGGGGGCCCGAACACTGAAGCTTTCTTT. Encoded protein: CSAVPGTGGPNTEAFF.

As regards this clonotype: This clone may be a read error of a much larger clone one base away. The CDR3 sequence is CASSRLPRMGTETFF. The CDR3 DNA reads as TGTGCCAGCAGCCGTCTACCTCGGATGGGAACTGAAACTTTCTTT. The genes are TRBV3-1 and TRBJ1-1; D is uncertain. The CDR3 totals 15 residues. Germline V gives CDR1 LGHDT, CDR2 YNNKEL (reference sequence).

This clonotype occurred a few times. A much bigger clone sits one base away, suggesting this may be a read error. The CDR3 end shows no conserved phenylalanine or tryptophan, and so a read error is likely. This chain joins TRBV27 and TRBJ2-7; D tentatively reads TRBD1 or TRBD2 (6 bases each). From germline, CDR1 is MNHEY and CDR2 SMNVEV (reference sequence). Trimming shortened V by 4 bases and J by 0 bases, and 13 bases separated the two germline ends. CDR3 length equals 15 residues. CDR3 protein: CASSWGSGASYEQYL. CDR3 bases: TGTGCCAGCAGTTGGGGCTCGGGGGCCTCCTACGAGCAGTACTTA.

This clonotype has a handful of counts. One end of the junction does not line up with germline, which may come from a read error. The chain combines TRBV6-2 or TRBV6-3 with TRBJ2-3; 10 bases align to TRBD1. Looked up from germline, CDR1 is MNHEY and CDR2 is SVGEGT. The CDR3 loop spans 16 amino acids. The CDR3 sequence: CASSYSVTGGTDAQYF. CDR3 DNA: TGTGCCAGCAGTTACAGCGTGACAGGGGGCACAGATGCGCAGTATTTT.

The chain employs TRBV11-1 and TRBJ2-2; unclear D gene. There are 14 residues in the CDR3. CDR1 and CDR2 from the germline V gene are SGHAT and FQDESV (reference sequence). The germline V and J ends were trimmed by 7 bases and 3 bases, with 12 bases remaining between them. In DNA, the CDR3 is TGTGCCAGCAAGAAGGACCCGTACACCGGGGAGCTGTTTTTT. Translated, it gives CASKKDPYTGELFF.

There are many counts of this clonotype. The chain is built from TRBV20-1 and TRBJ1-5; 8 bases fit TRBD1. Per the germline V gene, CDR1 is DFQATT and CDR2 is SNEGSKA (reference sequence). The CDR3 length is 15 residues. V was pared by 3 bases and J by 3 bases, with 7 bases of the junction left unmatched. CDR3 DNA sequence: TGCAGTGCTAGCCGCGGACAGGGCAACAATCAGCCCCAGCATTTT. Its protein is CSASRGQGNNQPQHF.

This clonotype has a count of ten or more. The chain is built from TRBV10-3 and TRBJ2-5; 10 nucleotides line up with TRBD2. The J call may be mistaken, given a closer DNA end match to TRBJ2-1. The CDR3 runs 15 residues. CDR1 and CDR2 (germline): ENHRY, SYGVKD. The CDR3 DNA follows: TGTGCCATCAGTGCAGGTAGCGGGAGGACAAATGAGCAGTTCTTC. As protein: CAISAGSGRTNEQFF.

This clonotype was seen at least ten times. V is TRBV11-2 and J is TRBJ2-7, with D possibly being TRBD2 (6 bases). Trimming cost V 3 bases and J 3 bases, with 18 bases left between them. Germline V CDR1 and CDR2: SGHAT, FQNNGV. CDR3 length: 16 residues. The CDR3 sequence: CASSFKLTGVFYEQYF. The CDR3 DNA is TGTGCCAGCAGCTTTAAACTGACGGGAGTCTTCTACGAGCAGTACTTC.

The chain combines TRBV5-4 with TRBJ2-5, with 11 bases lining up with TRBD2. This CDR3 contains 15 residues. The trim removed 2 bases at V and 3 bases at J, leaving 3 bases unmatched. The germline CDR1 and CDR2 sequences are SGHNT and YYREEE (reference sequence). CDR3 loop: CASSFRGLAEETQYF. In nucleotides, the CDR3 is TGTGCCAGCAGCTTTAGGGGACTAGCGGAAGAGACCCAGTACTTC. The whole variable domain, filled in from reference TRBV5-4 and TRBJ2-5, reads ETGVTQSPTHLIKTRGQQVTLRCSSQSGHNTVSWYQQALGQGPQFIFQYYREEENGRGNFPPRFSGLQFPNYSSELNVNALELDDSALYLCASSFRGLAEETQYFGPGTRLLVL.

This clonotype was found many times. The chain joins TRBV13 to TRBJ2-1; 8 nucleotides match TRBD2. CDR1 and CDR2 from the germline V gene are PRHDT and FYEKMQ (reference sequence). The CDR3 extends over 17 amino acids. V shed 1 base, J shed 7 bases, and the junction held 12 bases outside the gene matches. The CDR3 DNA reads as TGTGCCAGCAGCTTAGAAAGTCGGGAGGGCCCCTGGAATGAGCAGTTCTTC. This gives the protein CASSLESREGPWNEQFF.

Worth noting for this clonotype: An end of the junction does not agree with germline; a read error may underlie this. The V call is TRBV11-3, the J call TRBJ2-1; 8 bases are shared with TRBD2. The CDR3 covers 17 residues. Looked up from germline, CDR1 is SGHNT and CDR2 is YENEEA. The chain's CDR3 is CASSTPAGGSSYNQQFF. CDR3 sequence (DNA): TGTGCCAGCAGCACCCCGGCGGGGGGTAGCTCCTACAATCAGCAGTTCTTC.

This clonotype was counted ten times or more. V usage is TRBV20-1 and J usage is TRBJ2-5; the D is unclear. CDR1 is DFQATT, CDR2 SNEGSKA, per germline (reference sequence). V was pared by 6 bases and J by 5 bases, with 22 bases between. The CDR3 loop spans 15 amino acids. The chain's CDR3 is CSAPPAGGRPETQYF. DNA of the CDR3: TGCAGTGCCCCCCCGGCCGGTGGGCGGCCGGAGACCCAGTACTTC.

This clonotype has at least ten counts. J is TRBJ1-4 and V is TRBV2; 7 positions match TRBD1. With V trimmed by 2 bases and J by 7 bases, 7 bases remained unmatched. The CDR3 sequence is 15 residues long. Germline CDR1 and CDR2: SNHLY and FYNNEI. The CDR3 protein is CASSEQGQHGEKLFF. The DNA for the CDR3 is TGTGCCAGCAGTGAACAGGGACAGCACGGTGAAAAACTGTTTTTT.